The source of this T cell receptor beta chain is a study of OX40 agonist ivuxolimab in advanced cancers. The study in broad terms: Ivuxolimab was a fully human IgG2 agonistic monoclonal antibody targeting the costimulatory receptor OX40 (CD134). Intravenous ivuxolimab was administered to patients every 2 weeks at six dose levels: 0.01, 0.1, 0.3, 1.5, 3 and 10 mg/kg. Of the approximately 54 dose-escalation patients, hepatocellular carcinoma was present in about 20, melanoma in around 15, renal cell carcinoma in 9 and head and neck cancer in 9. In the dose-escalation cohort, 65% to 85% of patients were male, and the mean age was roughly 60 years with a range of roughly 20 to 80. Prior anti-PD-1, anti-PD-L1 or anti-CTLA-4 therapy was permitted, and checkpoint inhibitors had been received by more than 35% of dose-escalation patients. Partial responses occurred in three dose-escalation patients: two with cutaneous melanoma and one with hepatocellular carcinoma. The point of sequencing TCRbeta in the periphery was to test whether ivuxolimab changed TCR sequence diversity and drove clonal T-cell expansion. The paper covers the monotherapy dose-escalation part of the phase I ivuxolimab trial, which included N ≈ 57 patients. General study outcomes and caveats: Partial responders in the 0.1-3.0 mg/kg groups had among the lowest normalized peripheral clonal expansion, especially among CD8+ T cells. At doses of 0.1 to 3.0 mg/kg, clonal expansion of both CD4+ and CD8+ blood T cells was observed from baseline to week 6. Antigen specificity was not determined for the clonally expanded peripheral T cells. On average, CD8+ T cells showed more expanded clones than CD4+ T cells after ivuxolimab. Low levels of normalized T-cell clonal expansion were also seen in some patients who did not respond.

Genomic DNA was isolated from the sorted cells so that the TCRbeta CDR3 region could be sequenced. The immunoSEQ Assay was used to sequence the TCRbeta CDR3 regions. TCRdb limited this immuneACCESS table to in-frame rearrangements with V and J called. A share of clones is missing; checked studies link under half to unresolved V genes, and the rest is unexplained. The sample records about 19,000 clones, roughly 80% of which are singletons. The leading ten clones occupy approximately 26% of the sample. The germline V gene encodes CDR1 LNHDA and CDR2 SQIVND (reference sequence). Cut back by 1 base and 9 bases, the V and J ends lie 7 bases apart. Including cysteine and phenylalanine, the CDR3 has 12 amino acids. Only the CDR3 DNA stays, 36 bases, in frame from base 1. The trial excluded patients who had a history of autoimmune disease or who were on systemic immunosuppression. Peripheral blood for TCR sequencing was collected from all dose cohorts at baseline, on cycle 4 day 1, and on cycle 7 day 1. Samples came from an open-label, multicenter, first-in-human phase I dose-escalation trial of ivuxolimab. Adults with locally advanced or metastatic melanoma, renal cell, hepatocellular, or head and neck squamous cell carcinoma were enrolled in the trial. Before TCR sequencing, CD4+ and CD8+ T cells were separately sorted from peripheral blood.

As regards this clone: The target of this receptor is not known. Base qualities are not at hand, and no much larger clone is one base apart.

The TCR originated in an adult with an advanced solid tumor such as melanoma, head and neck, liver or kidney cancer. This material consisted of CD4+ or CD8+ T cells sorted from blood, taken in a trial of the OX40 agonist ivuxolimab. This receptor chain uses TRBV19 and TRBJ2-1, with an unclear D gene assignment. The nucleotides are TGTGCCAGTAGTATAGGGGCAGTTGAGCAGTTCTTC. This sequence encodes CASSIGAVEQFF.